Each of the 23 T cell receptor beta chains below was sequenced from the same sample in a study of radiation and T cells in renal cell carcinoma. Assay: immunoSEQ multiplex PCR; the TCRdb copy retains only in-frame clones and omits some. Of some 120,000 clones listed, roughly 80% are singletons. Noted time point: baseline pretreatment blood. Treatment defined: 15 Gy SBRT to primary tumor, nephrectomy 4 weeks later. Sample: blood, taken from a patient whose treatment included radiotherapy and nephrectomy. The receptors come from an older woman with renal cell carcinoma.

The J gene is TRBJ2-1, the V gene TRBV4-1; 7 bases are shared with TRBD2. The CDR3 extends over 12 amino acids. The V and J ends lost 4 bases and 8 bases, in that order; junction bases with no gene match: 2. Germline CDR1 is MGHRA and CDR2 is YSYEKL. CDR3 amino acids: CASSLGGDEQFF. The CDR3, as DNA: TGCGCCAGCAGCCTTGGGGGGGATGAGCAGTTCTTC.

The chain uses TRBV28 and TRBJ2-1; 10 nucleotides match TRBD1. Germline assignment: CDR1 MDHEN and CDR2 SYDVKM. Trimming removed 5 bases from V and 3 bases from J; junction bases left unmatched: 4. The length of the CDR3 is 15 residues. CDR3 sequence: CASSPGTGVYNEQFF. The CDR3 DNA sequence: TGTGCCAGCAGTCCAGGGACAGGGGTCTACAATGAGCAGTTCTTC.

This clone has just a few counts. This rearrangement joins TRBV7-2 to TRBJ1-5; tentatively, D is TRBD1 (6 bases). V lost 6 bases and J 3 bases, leaving 9 bases between the germline ends. This CDR3 is 13 amino acids long. The V gene's germline CDR1 is SGHTA and CDR2 FQGNSA. The CDR3 coding sequence is TGTGCCAGCAGAAGGGACATCAATCAGCCCCAGCATTTT. It encodes CASRRDINQPQHF.

The chain links TRBV15 to TRBJ2-5; perhaps TRBD2 as D (5 bases). There are 14 residues in the CDR3. Looked up from germline, CDR1 is LNHNV and CDR2 is YYDKDF (reference sequence). V lost 5 bases, J lost 5 bases, and 15 bases lay in between. Here the CDR3 DNA reads TGTGCCACCAGCTCGGGATCCTACGGGGAGACCCAGTACTTC. This translates into CATSSGSYGETQYF.

The V and J genes are TRBV9 and TRBJ2-1; D is uncertain. This CDR3 is built from 13 residues. Looked up from germline, CDR1 is SGDLS and CDR2 is YYNGEE. V was pared by 4 bases and J by 3 bases, with 8 bases between. The CDR3 coding sequence is TGTGCCAGCAGCCTTTCCGACTACAATGAGCAGTTCTTC. Translating gives CASSLSDYNEQFF.

The rearrangement joins TRBV18 to TRBJ1-1; 8 bases fit TRBD1. The trim removed 5 bases at V and 0 bases at J, leaving 17 bases unmatched. CDR1 and CDR2 from the germline V gene are KGHSH and LQKENI. This CDR3 contains 19 residues. CDR3 coding DNA: TGTGCCAGCTCATGGACCTACCGGGACAGGAGCTCCATGAACACTGAAGCTTTCTTT. As protein: CASSWTYRDRSSMNTEAFF.

DNA of the CDR3: TGTGCCAGCATCAAGACCTTCATGACAGATACGCAGTATTTT. This translates into CASIKTFMTDTQYF. This chain connects TRBV6-4 to TRBJ2-3; D is undetermined. The germline CDR1 and CDR2 sequences are MRHNA and SNTAGT. CDR3 length: 14 residues. Trimming removed 7 bases at V and 3 bases at J, with 14 bases between.

The rearrangement uses TRBV7-2 and TRBJ1-2, with D hard to call. Between the trimmed V and J ends, which lost 0 bases and 7 bases, there was a span of 15 bases. CDR1 and CDR2 from the germline V gene are SGHTA and FQGNSA. CDR3 length equals 15 residues. The CDR3 is CASSLAAGFVTGYTF. CDR3 nucleotide sequence: TGTGCCAGCAGCTTAGCGGCAGGTTTTGTTACTGGCTACACCTTC.

This clone was found a few times. The V gene is TRBV4-1, the J gene TRBJ1-5; 7 bases fit TRBD1. The CDR3 runs to 17 residues. Germline lookup yields CDR1 MGHRA and CDR2 YSYEKL. Germline trimming cut 4 bases from V and 8 bases from J; bases unmatched to any gene: 17. The CDR3 protein is CASSPEGQGVFIKPQHF. For the CDR3, the DNA is TGCGCCAGCAGCCCTGAAGGGCAGGGGGTCTTTATAAAGCCCCAGCATTTT.

The chain combines TRBV7-3 with TRBJ1-1; the D is unclear. CDR3 length: 15 residues. V dropped 5 bases and J dropped 0 bases, with 13 bases sitting between them. CDR1 is SGHTA, CDR2 FQGTGA, per germline. The CDR3 here is CASSPTAGMNTEAFF. CDR3 DNA sequence: TGTGCCAGCAGCCCGACGGCAGGTATGAACACTGAAGCTTTCTTT.

This sequence joins TRBV27 and TRBJ2-5; tentatively, D is TRBD1 (5 bases). Germline values: CDR1 MNHEY, CDR2 SMNVEV (reference sequence). The V end lost 7 bases, the J end lost 1 base, and 13 bases lay between the germline ends. The CDR3 length is 14 residues. Here the CDR3 DNA reads TGTGCCAGCAAACTGGGGCCCGGCCAAGAGACCCAGTACTTC. As protein: CASKLGPGQETQYF.

V and J are TRBV15 and TRBJ2-1; TRBD1 matches at 12 bases. J was trimmed by 4 bases and V by 4 bases; bases with no gene match: 8. Per germline, CDR1 LNHNV and CDR2 YYDKDF (reference sequence). This CDR3 is 17 amino acids long. DNA of the CDR3: TGTGCCACCAGCACTGGGACAGGGGGCGCTCATTACAATGAGCAGTTCTTC. Its translation is CATSTGTGGAHYNEQFF.

This clone was detected only a few times. V gene TRBV27 combines with J gene TRBJ1-1, with 7 bases that match TRBD1. The germline V gene encodes CDR1 MNHEY and CDR2 SMNVEV (reference sequence). The trim removed 5 bases at V and 1 base at J, leaving 7 bases unmatched. The CDR3 runs 15 residues. The CDR3 region is CASSPLGQSNTEAFF. The DNA of the CDR3 is TGTGCCAGCAGTCCCTTGGGACAGTCGAACACTGAAGCTTTCTTT.

The rearrangement uses TRBV28 and TRBJ1-5, with D unresolved. The germline V and J ends were trimmed by 6 bases and 2 bases, with 11 bases remaining between them. CDR1 is MDHEN, CDR2 SYDVKM, per germline. The CDR3 is 14 amino acids. This CDR3 reads CASRRVIGNQPQHF. The CDR3 DNA follows: TGTGCCAGCAGGAGGGTCATAGGCAATCAGCCCCAGCATTTT. Full variable domain (remainder filled in from reference TRBV28 and TRBJ1-5): DVKVTQSSRYLVKRTGEKVFLECVQDMDHENMFWYRQDPGLGLRLIYFSYDVKMKEKGDIPEGYSVSREKKERFSLILESASTNQTSMYLCASRRVIGNQPQHFGDGTRLSIL.

The V gene is TRBV14, the J gene TRBJ1-1, with D unresolved. The CDR3 has 14 residues. The V gene's germline CDR1 is SGHDN and CDR2 FVKESK. V was trimmed by 1 base and J by 1 base, leaving 7 bases between them. CDR3 sequence (DNA): TGTGCCAGCAGCCAAGCCCACAGGAACACTGAAGCTTTCTTT. Amino acid sequence: CASSQAHRNTEAFF.

This chain connects TRBV28 to TRBJ2-7; TRBD1 matches 12 bases. The CDR3 spans 19 residues. The ends lost 5 bases at V and 4 bases at J; junction bases unmatched: 18. The germline V gene has CDR1 MDHEN and CDR2 SYDVKM. The CDR3 nucleotides are TGTGCCAGCAGTCACCCCGCACCCGGGACAGGGGGCGCGTTATACGAGCAGTACTTC. Protein sequence: CASSHPAPGTGGALYEQYF.

The CDR3 DNA is TGTGCCAGCTCACCCCTAGGGACAGGGGGCCGGGAGCAGTTCTTC. Residues: CASSPLGTGGREQFF. The chain combines TRBV18 with TRBJ2-1, with 12 bases aligning to TRBD1. CDR1 and CDR2 (germline): KGHSH, LQKENI. The ends lost 3 bases at V and 10 bases at J; junction bases unmatched: 7. The CDR3 consists of 15 residues.

V usage is TRBV6-5 and J usage is TRBJ1-4, with D unresolved. The CDR3 loop spans 14 amino acids. CDR1 and CDR2 from the germline V gene are MNHEY and SVGAGI. V lost 6 bases and J lost 3, with 11 bases in between. CDR3 residues: CASSLHGPNEKLFF. The CDR3 DNA sequence: TGTGCCAGCAGCCTACACGGACCTAATGAAAAACTGTTTTTT.

This CDR3 reads CASSPSNSNQPQHF. CDR3 bases: TGTGCCAGCAGTCCCTCCAATAGCAATCAGCCCCAGCATTTT. This chain links TRBV6-5 with TRBJ1-5; no definite D call. Germline loops: CDR1 MNHEY, CDR2 SVGAGI. Deletions cut 5 bases from V and 0 bases from J, with 8 bases between. The CDR3 extends over 14 amino acids.

The rearrangement uses TRBV19 and TRBJ2-7; 14 bases agree with TRBD2. This CDR3 comprises 18 residues. With 1 base clipped from V and 6 bases from J, the junction kept 11 bases outside the gene matches. Looked up from germline, CDR1 is LNHDA and CDR2 is SQIVND (reference sequence). CDR3 in amino acids: CASSIVETSGRAICEQYF. CDR3 DNA: TGTGCCAGTAGTATAGTGGAGACTAGCGGGAGGGCCATCTGCGAGCAGTACTTC.

The J gene is TRBJ2-7, the V gene TRBV4-3; D call uncertain. The CDR3 is made up of 15 amino acids. V shed 0 bases and J shed 2 bases, with 11 bases lying between them. Germline assignment: CDR1 LGHNA and CDR2 YSLEER. The CDR3 sequence is CASSQERSGTYEQYF. The CDR3 coding sequence is TGCGCCAGCAGCCAAGAGAGGTCAGGAACCTACGAGCAGTACTTC.

A single count supports this clone. The chain uses TRBV19 and TRBJ1-5; D may be TRBD1 (5 bases). The germline V gene encodes CDR1 LNHDA and CDR2 SQIVND (reference sequence). V was shortened by 0 bases and J by 4 bases, with 7 bases between the two germline ends. The CDR3 consists of 14 residues. The CDR3 DNA is TGTGCCAGTAGTATAGATTGGGGGAATCAGCCCCAGCATTTT. Amino acids: CASSIDWGNQPQHF.

This rearrangement joins TRBV30 to TRBJ2-3; no clear D gene. The CDR3 sequence is 11 residues long. V lost 0 bases and J lost 7, with 5 bases in between. Germline V gene sequence: CDR1 GTSNPN, CDR2 SVGIG (reference sequence). The CDR3 DNA sequence: TGTGCCTGGAGTGTGGCAAATACGCAGTATTTT. Residues: CAWSVANTQYF.